These 10 T cell receptor beta chains share one sample of origin, sequenced in a study of OX40 agonist ivuxolimab in advanced cancers. The table came from immunoSEQ multiplex PCR; TCRdb's copy has only in-frame clones and leaves some out. The repertoire includes about 17,000 clones, over 70% of them detected once, and roughly a third sits in the top ten. This specimen was CD4+ or CD8+ T cells sorted from blood, taken in a trial of the OX40 agonist ivuxolimab. The source of these receptors is an adult with an advanced solid tumor such as melanoma, head and neck, liver or kidney cancer.

The V call is TRBV11-2, the J call TRBJ2-5; 8 nucleotides align to TRBD1. CDR3 length equals 14 residues. Germline V gene sequence: CDR1 SGHAT, CDR2 FQNNGV. V dropped 8 bases and J dropped 5; count of bases not matched to a gene: 10. The CDR3 region has the DNA TGTGCCAGCCATCCGGGGACAGGTCGGGAGACCCAGTACTTC. Amino acids: CASHPGTGRETQYF.

The chain links TRBV10-3 to TRBJ2-6; D unresolved. The CDR3 sequence is 16 residues long. Per germline, CDR1 ENHRY and CDR2 SYGVKD. The V end was cut by 1 base, the J end by 0 bases, with 7 bases between. The DNA for the CDR3 is TGTGCCATCAGTGAGTTAGGTCTCTCTGGGGCCAACGTCCTGACTTTC. Translating gives CAISELGLSGANVLTF.

This chain joins TRBV28 and TRBJ2-1; D is possibly TRBD2 (6 bases). This CDR3 spans 13 amino acids. Trimming removed 6 bases at V and 3 bases at J, with 9 bases between. Looked up from germline, CDR1 is MDHEN and CDR2 is SYDVKM. The CDR3 sequence: CASSAGFYNEQFF. The DNA for the CDR3 is TGTGCCAGCAGCGCGGGGTTCTACAATGAGCAGTTCTTC. Filled out from reference TRBV28 and TRBJ2-1, the complete variable domain reads DVKVTQSSRYLVKRTGEKVFLECVQDMDHENMFWYRQDPGLGLRLIYFSYDVKMKEKGDIPEGYSVSREKKERFSLILESASTNQTSMYLCASSAGFYNEQFFGPGTRLTVL.

CDR3 sequence reads: CASSDSVKAYEQYF. The CDR3 nucleotides read TGTGCCAGCAGTGACTCTGTGAAGGCTTACGAGCAGTACTTC. The J gene is TRBJ2-7, the V gene TRBV6-4; D unclear. This CDR3 is built from 14 residues. Deletions cut 0 bases from V and 4 bases from J, with 10 bases between. The germline CDR1 and CDR2 sequences are MRHNA and SNTAGT.

The rearrangement joins TRBV6-5 to TRBJ1-2; 7 nucleotides line up with TRBD1. This CDR3 spans 14 amino acids. Germline CDR1 MNHEY, CDR2 SVGAGI. J lost 6 bases, V lost 6 bases, and 10 bases had no gene match. The CDR3 nucleotides are TGTGCCAGCAGCACCCAGGGGGGCATGGATGGCTACACCTTC. Translated: CASSTQGGMDGYTF.

V is TRBV9 and J is TRBJ2-3, with TRBD1 as a possible D gene (5 bases). The CDR3 is 15 residues long. V was clipped by 0 bases and J by 2 bases, with 10 bases between them. Germline lookup yields CDR1 SGDLS and CDR2 YYNGEE. The CDR3 bases are TGTGCCAGCAGCGTAGGAAGCAGGGTCACAGATACGCAGTATTTT. It encodes CASSVGSRVTDTQYF.

Written as DNA, the CDR3 is TGTGCCAGCAGCGTAGTTGCCACGGAACGCTATGGCTACACCTTC. Its protein is CASSVVATERYGYTF. The chain has TRBV9 and TRBJ1-2; no firm D call. CDR1 is SGDLS and CDR2 is YYNGEE in the germline V gene. The CDR3 is 15 residues long. V lost 0 bases and J 4 bases, leaving 13 bases between the germline ends.

This clone has just one count. The rearrangement links TRBV14 to TRBJ2-2; either TRBD1 or TRBD2 may supply D (6 bases each). Trimming took 0 bases from V and 6 from J, leaving 14 bases between them. The CDR3 is 16 amino acids. From germline, CDR1 is SGHDN and CDR2 FVKESK. CDR3 sequence: CASSQEGGGLAGELFF. CDR3 nucleotide sequence: TGTGCCAGCAGCCAAGAAGGGGGAGGCCTCGCCGGGGAGCTGTTTTTT.

The rearrangement uses TRBV11-2 and TRBJ1-1; 9 bases line up with TRBD1. Germline V gene data show CDR1 as SGHAT and CDR2 as FQNNGV. The CDR3 loop spans 15 amino acids. V shed 5 bases and J 0 bases; nucleotides not matched to a gene: 4. This CDR3 reads CASSPRTGVNTEAFF. The DNA for the CDR3 is TGTGCCAGCAGCCCTCGGACAGGGGTGAACACTGAAGCTTTCTTT.

J is TRBJ2-5 and V is TRBV28; D is unresolved. Trimming removed 2 bases at V and 5 bases at J, with 9 bases between. The CDR3 is made up of 13 amino acids. Per the germline V gene, CDR1 is MDHEN and CDR2 is SYDVKM. The CDR3 DNA follows: TGTGCCAGCAGTTTACTGGGAAAGGAGACCCAGTACTTC. Translated, it gives CASSLLGKETQYF.